In its sample, the clone carrying this TCR beta chain was seen many times. Its antigen is as yet unknown. This entry comes from a study of Graves' ophthalmopathy and Graves' hyperthyroidism. Hyperthyroidism patients had new diagnoses, durations under 2 months, and ages of 18 to 65. The CDR3 consists of 14 residues. CDR1 is MNHEY, CDR2 SVGAGI, per germline. With 3 bases removed from V and 1 base from J, the gap between germline ends came to 10 bases. TCR beta CDR3 amplification used RNA transcripts. RT-PCR in the first round used HTBI primers; a second-round multiplex PCR followed. TCRdb redid the calling of the multiplex PCR reads with MiXCR, one entry per CDR3 protein. Of roughly 350,000 distinct CDR3 sequences listed, about a sixth are singletons. The study, taken as a whole, reports: Thyroid clonotypes that were expanded above 0.001 frequency mostly also appeared in blood.

The sequence came from an adult woman with stable Graves' hyperthyroidism. The sequencing sample was made of peripheral blood. The chain carries TRBV6-5 and TRBJ2-7; D is uncertain. CDR3 nucleotide sequence: TGTGCCAGCAGTTATGGGATTGATTCCTACGAGCAGTACTTC. This translates into CASSYGIDSYEQYF.